This T cell receptor beta chain was sequenced for a study of blood T cell repertoires in COVID-19. The method was immunoSEQ multiplex PCR; TCRdb's version includes in-frame clones alone and lacks a portion of them. The sample yields over 150,000 clones, 89% seen once. The sequenced sample was peripheral blood. This clonotype was obtained from a man between 18 and 29 years old who had recovered from COVID-19.

Written as DNA, the CDR3 is TGTGCCAGCAGCCCACAGGGGGCAGGGGATACGCAGTATTTT. Protein product: CASSPQGAGDTQYF. This chain joins TRBV11-2 and TRBJ2-3; TRBD1 aligns across 9 bases. This CDR3 spans 14 amino acids. The germline V gene encodes CDR1 SGHAT and CDR2 FQNNGV. The trim removed 5 bases at V and 6 bases at J, leaving 6 bases unmatched.